The 13 T cell receptor beta chains given below trace back to one sample, sequenced in a study of cytotoxic CD8 clonotypes in ibrutinib-treated CLL. Profiled with immunoSEQ multiplex PCR; TCRdb holds only in-frame clones, not every one. This repertoire shows 150,000 or so clones, nearly 90% found once; its top ten account for 3% to 3.5%. The sequenced sample was PBMCs, obtained at disease progression, from a patient treated with ibrutinib. These receptors were taken from a human donor with chronic lymphocytic leukemia.

The V gene is TRBV5-4, the J gene TRBJ1-3; TRBD1 is a possible D gene (5 bases). Germline CDR1 and CDR2: SGHNT and YYREEE (reference sequence). V lost 3 bases to trimming and J lost 0 bases, with 13 bases between them. The CDR3 runs 16 residues. CDR3 sequence: CASSSHPQASGNTIYF. DNA for the CDR3: TGTGCCAGCAGCTCGCACCCACAGGCCTCTGGAAACACCATATATTTT. The full variable domain, rest sourced from reference TRBV5-4 and TRBJ1-3, is ETGVTQSPTHLIKTRGQQVTLRCSSQSGHNTVSWYQQALGQGPQFIFQYYREEENGRGNFPPRFSGLQFPNYSSELNVNALELDDSALYLCASSSHPQASGNTIYFGEGSWLTVV.

The chain joins TRBV27 to TRBJ2-2; 10 bases map to TRBD1. The V segment lost 6 bases and the J segment 7 bases; nucleotides outside the gene matches: 23. Germline lookup yields CDR1 MNHEY and CDR2 SMNVEV (reference sequence). The CDR3 extends over 20 amino acids. CDR3 nucleotides: TGTGCCAGCAGCCCTAACACATACGACAGGGGGCGGATTCGGATCGGGGAGCTGTTTTTT. As protein: CASSPNTYDRGRIRIGELFF.

In regard to this clone: The sample holds other DNA sequences that translate to the same CDR3. The chain couples TRBV18 to TRBJ2-3; D possibly corresponds to TRBD1 (5 bases). V dropped 3 bases and J dropped 1 base, with 5 bases sitting between them. The CDR3 spans 13 residues. CDR1 KGHSH and CDR2 LQKENI come from the germline V gene. The CDR3 DNA follows: TGTGCCAGCTCACCCAGGGGCACAGATACGCAGTATTTT. Translation: CASSPRGTDTQYF.

The J gene is TRBJ1-1, the V gene TRBV30; 8 bases map to TRBD1. Looked up from germline, CDR1 is GTSNPN and CDR2 is SVGIG (reference sequence). The J segment lost 1 base and the V segment lost 7 bases, leaving 11 bases of the junction unmatched. The CDR3 loop spans 15 amino acids. The CDR3 DNA reads as TGTGCCTCCCAAGCAGGGGGCGCAGGGAACACTGAAGCTTTCTTT. Amino acid sequence: CASQAGGAGNTEAFF.

The rearrangement links TRBV6-1 to TRBJ2-1; D is perhaps TRBD1 (6 bases). CDR1 is MNHNS and CDR2 is SASEGT in the germline V gene. V was cut by 1 base and J by 5 bases, with 15 bases left in between. This CDR3 region has 16 residues. This chain's CDR3 is CASSEESRGSHNEQFF. For the CDR3, the DNA is TGTGCCAGCAGTGAAGAGTCCAGGGGTTCCCACAATGAGCAGTTCTTC.

The V and J genes are TRBV14 and TRBJ2-1; 10 nucleotides match TRBD2. Germline CDR1 reads SGHDN; CDR2 reads FVKESK. This CDR3 is built from 16 residues. V was clipped by 4 bases and J by 12 bases; unmatched bases: 15. As DNA, the CDR3 is TGTGCCAGCAGCCTAACAGGACAACTAGCGGGAATGGGGCAGTTCTTC. It is translated as CASSLTGQLAGMGQFF.

This chain links TRBV2 with TRBJ2-3, with TRBD2 matching 9 bases. Trimming at V came to 4 bases and at J to 4 bases, leaving 3 bases not matched to a gene. Germline values: CDR1 SNHLY, CDR2 FYNNEI. The CDR3 covers 14 residues. The CDR3 region is CASSVREGPDTQYF. The CDR3 bases are TGTGCCAGCAGTGTGCGGGAGGGCCCAGATACGCAGTATTTT.

This clone was counted a few times. This chain connects TRBV7-3 to TRBJ2-1, with a possible D match to TRBD2 (5 bases). The CDR3 consists of 15 residues. Looked up from germline, CDR1 is SGHTA and CDR2 is FQGTGA. Trimming stripped 5 bases from V and 6 bases from J, with 17 bases between. The CDR3 sequence: CASSLSERSGNEQFF. CDR3 DNA: TGTGCCAGCAGCCTCTCGGAGCGGAGTGGCAATGAGCAGTTCTTC. Drawing the rest from reference TRBV7-3 and TRBJ2-1, the complete variable domain is GAGVSQTPSNKVTEKGKYVELRCDPISGHTALYWYRQSLGQGPEFLIYFQGTGAADDSGLPNDRFFAVRPEGSVSTLKIQRTERGDSAVYLCASSLSERSGNEQFFGPGTRLTVL.

This chain connects TRBV19 to TRBJ1-4; D remains ambiguous. The length of the CDR3 is 14 residues. In germline, CDR1 is LNHDA, CDR2 SQIVND (reference sequence). Trimming took 6 bases from V and 4 from J, leaving 12 bases between them. The chain's CDR3 is CASSPRGYNEKLFF. The CDR3 DNA reads as TGTGCCAGTAGCCCGCGAGGTTATAATGAAAAACTGTTTTTT.

The chain has TRBV2 and TRBJ2-1; D gene unclear. V lost 4 bases and J 7 bases, leaving 11 bases between the germline ends. The length of the CDR3 is 13 residues. Germline CDR1 SNHLY, CDR2 FYNNEI. CDR3 in amino acids: CASSVTVSNEQFF. CDR3 nucleotide sequence: TGTGCCAGCAGTGTAACAGTCTCGAATGAGCAGTTCTTC.

This clone was counted only a few times. V gene TRBV30 combines with J gene TRBJ1-1, with a possible D match to TRBD1 (6 bases). The CDR3 is made up of 16 amino acids. Germline V lookup: CDR1 GTSNPN, CDR2 SVGIG (reference sequence). V was cut by 1 base and J by 6 bases, with 21 bases left in between. The CDR3 nucleotides are TGTGCCTGGAGTGCCTCGGTGGGGGCTGGGTTAGCTGAAGCTTTCTTT. Translated: CAWSASVGAGLAEAFF.

This chain links TRBV10-3 with TRBJ2-7; D remains ambiguous. CDR1 ENHRY and CDR2 SYGVKD come from the germline V gene. The V gene lost 3 bases and the J gene lost 1 base, with 4 bases spanning the gap. The CDR3 is made up of 12 amino acids. The CDR3 nucleotides are TGTGCCATCAGTGATCAATCCTACGAGCAGTACTTC. Protein product: CAISDQSYEQYF.

The chain couples TRBV6-5 to TRBJ2-3; the D is unclear. The CDR3 consists of 13 residues. V was pared by 5 bases and J by 8 bases, with 14 bases between. Germline CDR1 reads MNHEY; CDR2 reads SVGAGI. In DNA form, the CDR3 reads TGTGCCAGCAGTGAGCCTGCGTCGGCTACGCAGTATTTT. As protein: CASSEPASATQYF.